These 18 T cell receptor beta chains originate from one sample sequenced in a study of T cells in Graves' hyperthyroidism and ophthalmopathy. Template material for amplifying TCR beta CDR3 regions consisted of RNA transcripts. Primed by the HTBI set, a first-round RT-PCR was run on the TCR CDR3. Via MiXCR, TCRdb re-called the multiplex PCR reads, giving one row per CDR3 protein. The sample lists more than 600,000 distinct CDR3 sequences; about a sixth were seen once. What was sequenced was blood. These receptors were taken from a man between 18 and 35 years old with Graves' hyperthyroidism.

This chain links TRBV12-3 or TRBV12-4 with TRBJ2-1, with D possibly being TRBD1 (5 bases). The CDR3 has 19 amino acids. Trimming left V 2 bases short and J 0 bases short, with 20 bases between. The DNA of the CDR3 is TGTGCCAGCAGTTTACAGACAGTTTTTCTATTGAGCTCCTACAATGAGCAGTTCTTC. It encodes CASSLQTVFLLSSYNEQFF.

This clonotype has ten or more counts. The gene calls are TRBV19 and TRBJ1-1, with D possibly matching TRBD1 (6 bases). Trimming took off 5 bases at V and 10 bases at J, with 20 bases between the two ends. Looked up from germline, CDR1 is LNHDA and CDR2 is SQIVND (reference sequence). This CDR3 has 14 amino acids. CDR3 in DNA: TGTGCCAGTAGTCCCTCAGGCGCCCGAGGGGGAGCTTTCTTT. It translates to CASSPSGARGGAFF.

This clonotype was counted only a few times. This sequence joins TRBV3-1 and TRBJ1-5; D possibly corresponds to TRBD1 (5 bases). Trimming cost V 2 bases and J 6 bases, with 11 bases left between them. Germline V gene lookup returns CDR1 LGHDT and CDR2 YNNKEL (reference sequence). The CDR3 extends over 14 amino acids. The CDR3 nucleotides read TGTGCCAGCAGCCAATCCGGGGGTTCTCAGCCCCAGCATTTT. This codes for CASSQSGGSQPQHF.

The genes are TRBV5-1 and TRBJ2-7, with D unclear. Trimming left V 4 bases short and J 9 bases short, with 17 bases between. The CDR3 contains 13 residues. Germline V gives CDR1 SGHRS, CDR2 YFSETQ. The CDR3 nucleotides are TGCGCCAGCAGCCCTTCCTCAAACAATAGGCAGTACTTC. Amino acid sequence: CASSPSSNNRQYF.

The table lists this clonotype with a count of one. The genes are TRBV5-1 and TRBJ2-7, with D maybe TRBD2 (6 bases). Germline values: CDR1 SGHRS, CDR2 YFSETQ. V lost 0 bases and J 4 bases, leaving 11 bases between the germline ends. CDR3 length: 14 residues. CDR3 region: CASSLGGDGYEQYF. In DNA, the CDR3 is TGCGCCAGCAGCTTGGGGGGGGACGGTTACGAGCAGTACTTC.

The J gene is TRBJ1-5, the V gene TRBV2; D gene unclear. V shed 2 bases and J shed 1 base, with 9 bases lying between them. Germline loops: CDR1 SNHLY, CDR2 FYNNEI. The CDR3 sequence is 15 residues long. CDR3 nucleotide sequence: TGTGCCAGCAGTGAACGAGGGTCGAGCAATCAGCCCCAGCATTTT. Protein sequence: CASSERGSSNQPQHF.

There are many counts of this clonotype. J is TRBJ1-6 and V is TRBV20-1; D not resolved. CDR1 and CDR2 (germline): DFQATT, SNEGSKA (reference sequence). Trimming removed 3 bases from V and 7 bases from J, with 13 bases in between. This CDR3 spans 14 amino acids. The CDR3 here is CSARVHGPNSPLHF. The CDR3 DNA is TGCAGTGCTAGGGTGCATGGGCCCAATTCACCCCTCCACTTT.

The chain uses TRBV28 and TRBJ1-6; D gene unclear. Trimming removed 4 bases from V and 14 bases from J, with 9 bases in between. Germline V CDR1 and CDR2: MDHEN, SYDVKM. CDR3 length equals 11 residues. CDR3 sequence reads: CASSSPGALHF. The CDR3 nucleotides read TGTGCCAGCAGTTCCCCCGGGGCCCTCCACTTT. Complete variable domain (other parts from reference TRBV28 and TRBJ1-6): DVKVTQSSRYLVKRTGEKVFLECVQDMDHENMFWYRQDPGLGLRLIYFSYDVKMKEKGDIPEGYSVSREKKERFSLILESASTNQTSMYLCASSSPGALHFGNGTRLTVT.

This clonotype was counted only a few times. J is TRBJ2-7 and V is TRBV2; D is unclear. V lost 3 bases to trimming and J lost 2 bases, with 8 bases between them. This CDR3 is 13 amino acids long. Germline V CDR1 and CDR2: SNHLY, FYNNEI. In DNA form, the CDR3 reads TGTGCCAGCAGTGACCAAGACCCCTACGAGCAGTACTTC. Translation gives CASSDQDPYEQYF.

This clonotype was counted many times. The rearrangement links TRBV28 to TRBJ1-1; 9 nucleotides match TRBD1. The CDR3 runs 19 residues. Germline CDR1 MDHEN, CDR2 SYDVKM. Losses at the gene ends were 5 bases for V and 0 bases for J; bases not matched to a gene: 16. The CDR3 protein is CASSTPPYRGQEMNTEAFF. The CDR3 DNA reads as TGTGCCAGCAGTACCCCGCCCTACAGGGGGCAGGAGATGAACACTGAAGCTTTCTTT.

Ten or more counts support this clonotype. The chain has TRBV6-1 and TRBJ2-5; 8 nucleotides match TRBD1. V gave up 6 bases and J gave up 4 bases; unmatched junction bases: 7. The CDR3 has 14 residues. Per germline, CDR1 MNHNS and CDR2 SASEGT. The CDR3 DNA is TGTGCCAGCAGCCAGGACAGGGTGGGAGAGACCCAGTACTTC. The encoded protein is CASSQDRVGETQYF.

This clonotype showed up many times. The chain carries TRBV20-1 and TRBJ1-1; 11 nucleotides match TRBD1. V shed 2 bases and J 1 base; nucleotides not matched to a gene: 3. This CDR3 contains 15 residues. Per the germline V gene, CDR1 is DFQATT and CDR2 is SNEGSKA (reference sequence). DNA of the CDR3: TGCAGTGCTAGAACCGGGACAGGGGGGAACACTGAAGCTTTCTTT. It encodes CSARTGTGGNTEAFF.

The rearrangement links TRBV20-1 to TRBJ2-1; D tentatively fits TRBD1 or TRBD2 (5 bases each). Per the germline V gene, CDR1 is DFQATT and CDR2 is SNEGSKA (reference sequence). The CDR3 covers 15 residues. Trimming pared 0 bases from V and 1 base from J, leaving 10 bases between. CDR3 amino acids: CSARDEGSSYNEQFF. CDR3 DNA: TGCAGTGCTAGAGATGAGGGGAGTTCCTACAATGAGCAGTTCTTC.

This clonotype was seen ten or more times. The chain has TRBV2 and TRBJ1-5, with D hard to call. The CDR3 loop spans 14 amino acids. V shed 2 bases and J shed 5 bases, with 10 bases lying between them. In germline, CDR1 is SNHLY, CDR2 FYNNEI. CDR3 in amino acids: CASSERQVHQPQHF. The CDR3 DNA is TGTGCCAGCAGTGAACGGCAGGTACATCAGCCCCAGCATTTT.

This chain joins TRBV29-1 and TRBJ2-3; 8 bases map to TRBD1. This CDR3 spans 12 amino acids. Per the germline V gene, CDR1 is SQVTM and CDR2 is ANQGSEA. Trimming cost V 5 bases and J 5 bases; bases outside gene matches: 3. As DNA, the CDR3 is TGCAGCGTTAGACAGGGGATAGATACGCAGTATTTT. Translation: CSVRQGIDTQYF.

This clonotype was observed at least ten times. The gene calls are TRBV28 and TRBJ2-7, with 11 bases identical to TRBD2. This CDR3 spans 13 amino acids. Germline-derived CDR1 and CDR2 are MDHEN and SYDVKM. With V trimmed by 6 bases and J by 7 bases, 5 bases remained unmatched. The CDR3: CASRLAGAEEQYF. CDR3 in DNA: TGTGCCAGCAGACTAGCGGGAGCGGAAGAGCAGTACTTC.

The chain combines TRBV2 with TRBJ2-6; D remains unclear. The V gene's germline CDR1 is SNHLY and CDR2 FYNNEI. CDR3 length equals 14 residues. V was shortened by 5 bases and J by 2 bases, with 7 bases between the two germline ends. In DNA form, the CDR3 reads TGTGCCAGCAGTCGTCTTACTGGGGCCAACGTCCTGACTTTC. Translating gives CASSRLTGANVLTF.

The chain couples TRBV20-1 to TRBJ2-3; 11 positions match TRBD2. Germline CDR1 reads DFQATT; CDR2 reads SNEGSKA (reference sequence). The CDR3 is 15 residues long. Trimming cost V 5 bases and J 4 bases; bases outside gene matches: 8. The CDR3 here is CSAWIAGGPPDTQYF. The DNA for the CDR3 is TGCAGTGCTTGGATAGCGGGAGGGCCGCCAGATACGCAGTATTTT.